This TCR beta chain was sequenced in a study of T-cell reconstitution after alpha-beta-depleted transplantation in children. Study-wide points: Several hundred expanded graft clones reportedly gave rise to the alpha-beta T cells present about two months after transplant. After one year, T-cell counts and TCRbeta diversity mostly came from new T cells. Certain patients had high TCRbeta diversity at day 60, and it came from recipient T cells and thymic progenitors that survived.

Construction of the TCRbeta library involved unique molecular identifiers. From the PCR reads, TCRdb called clonotypes with MiXCR, one entry per CDR3 protein. This sample yields 95,000 to 150,000 distinct CDR3 sequences, of which 23% are seen a single time; about 11% belongs to the top ten. This clonotype was counted only a few times. Its antigen remains unidentified. CDR3 length: 17 amino acids. Germline V CDR1 and CDR2: PRHDT, FYEKMQ (reference sequence). V lost 3 bases to trimming and J lost 3 bases; unmatched junction nucleotides: 9. Here the sequenced sample was PBMCs, mostly from graft donor cells, taken 180 days after TCRalphabeta/CD19-depleted stem cell transplant. This TCR was recovered from a male patient between 2 and 15 years old who had a stem cell transplant for chronic granulomatous disease, so the T cells may come from the graft donor. The genes are TRBV13 and TRBJ2-3; 10 nucleotides agree with TRBD2. CDR3 amino acids: CASSFLAGGSQTDTQYF. For the CDR3, the DNA is TGTGCCAGCAGCTTTTTAGCGGGAGGATCCCAAACAGATACGCAGTATTTT.